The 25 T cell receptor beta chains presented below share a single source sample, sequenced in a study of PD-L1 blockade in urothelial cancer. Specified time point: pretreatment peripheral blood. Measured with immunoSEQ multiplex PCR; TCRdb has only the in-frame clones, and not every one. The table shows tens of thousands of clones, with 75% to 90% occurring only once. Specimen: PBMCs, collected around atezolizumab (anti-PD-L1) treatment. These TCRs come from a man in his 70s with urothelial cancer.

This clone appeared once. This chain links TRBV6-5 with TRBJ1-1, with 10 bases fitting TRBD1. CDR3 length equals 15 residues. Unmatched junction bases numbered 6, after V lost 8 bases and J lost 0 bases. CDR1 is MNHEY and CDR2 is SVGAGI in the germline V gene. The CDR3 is CASRRTGGMNTEAFF. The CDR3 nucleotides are TGTGCCAGCCGCCGGACAGGGGGAATGAACACTGAAGCTTTCTTT.

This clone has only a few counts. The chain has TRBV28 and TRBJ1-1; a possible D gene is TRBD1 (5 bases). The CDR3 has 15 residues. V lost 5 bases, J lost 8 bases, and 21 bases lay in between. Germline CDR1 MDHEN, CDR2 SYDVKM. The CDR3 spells CASSPAGTGRFEAFF. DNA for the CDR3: TGTGCCAGCAGTCCTGCCGGAACAGGCCGTTTCGAAGCTTTCTTT.

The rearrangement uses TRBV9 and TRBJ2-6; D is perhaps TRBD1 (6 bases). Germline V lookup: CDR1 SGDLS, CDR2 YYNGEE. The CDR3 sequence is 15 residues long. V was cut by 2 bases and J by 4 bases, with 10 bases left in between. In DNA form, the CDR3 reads TGTGCCAGCAGCGTTACAGGGCCCGGGGCCAACGTCCTGACTTTC. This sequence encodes CASSVTGPGANVLTF.

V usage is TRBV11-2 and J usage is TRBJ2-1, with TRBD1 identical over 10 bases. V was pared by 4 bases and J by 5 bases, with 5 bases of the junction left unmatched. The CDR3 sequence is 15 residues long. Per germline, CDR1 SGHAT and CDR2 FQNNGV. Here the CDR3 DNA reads TGTGCCAGCAGCTCCCGGGACAGGGGAAACAATGAGCAGTTCTTC. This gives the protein CASSSRDRGNNEQFF. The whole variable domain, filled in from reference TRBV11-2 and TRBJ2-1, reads EAGVAQSPRYKIIEKRQSVAFWCNPISGHATLYWYQQILGQGPKLLIQFQNNGVVDDSQLPKDRFSAERLKGVDSTLKIQPAKLEDSAVYLCASSSRDRGNNEQFFGPGTRLTVL.

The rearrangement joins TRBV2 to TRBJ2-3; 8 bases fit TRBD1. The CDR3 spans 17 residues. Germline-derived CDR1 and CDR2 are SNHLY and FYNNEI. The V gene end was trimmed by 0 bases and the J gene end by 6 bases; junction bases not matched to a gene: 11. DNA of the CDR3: TGTGCCAGCAGTGAAGCGCTCAGGACAGGGCGAGGGGATACGCAGTATTTT. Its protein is CASSEALRTGRGDTQYF.

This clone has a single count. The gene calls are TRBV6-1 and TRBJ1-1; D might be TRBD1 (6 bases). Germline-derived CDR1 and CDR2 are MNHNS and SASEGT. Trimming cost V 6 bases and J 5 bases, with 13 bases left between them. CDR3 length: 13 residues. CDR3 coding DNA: TGTGCCAGCAGACAGGGTCAAGGGACTGAAGCTTTCTTT. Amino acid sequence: CASRQGQGTEAFF.

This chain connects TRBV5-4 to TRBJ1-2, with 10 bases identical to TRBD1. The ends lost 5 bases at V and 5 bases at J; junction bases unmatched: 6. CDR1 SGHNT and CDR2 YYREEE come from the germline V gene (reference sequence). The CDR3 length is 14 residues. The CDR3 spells CASRPGDRGYGYTF. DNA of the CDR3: TGTGCCAGCAGGCCTGGGGACAGGGGATATGGCTACACCTTC.

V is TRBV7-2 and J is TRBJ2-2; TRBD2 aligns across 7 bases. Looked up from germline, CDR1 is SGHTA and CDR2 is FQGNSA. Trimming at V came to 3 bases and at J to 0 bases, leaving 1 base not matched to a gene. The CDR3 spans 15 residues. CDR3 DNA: TGTGCCAGCAGCTTTCGGGGGGCGAACACCGGGGAGCTGTTTTTT. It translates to CASSFRGANTGELFF.

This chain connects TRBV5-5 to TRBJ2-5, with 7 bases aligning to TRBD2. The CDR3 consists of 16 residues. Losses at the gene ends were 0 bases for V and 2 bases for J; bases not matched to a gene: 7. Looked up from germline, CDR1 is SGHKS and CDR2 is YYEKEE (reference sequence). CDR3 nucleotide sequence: TGTGCCAGCAGCTTGGGAGGGCTAGCGGTTCAAGAGACCCAGTACTTC. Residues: CASSLGGLAVQETQYF.

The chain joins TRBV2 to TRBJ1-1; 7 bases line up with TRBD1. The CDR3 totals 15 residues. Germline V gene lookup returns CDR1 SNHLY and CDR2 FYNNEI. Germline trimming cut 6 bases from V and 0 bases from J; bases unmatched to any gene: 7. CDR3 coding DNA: TGTGCCAGCAGCCGAGTGGACAGGATGAACACTGAAGCTTTCTTT. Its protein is CASSRVDRMNTEAFF.

CDR3 region: CASSWDRVGANEQFF. CDR3 sequence (DNA): TGTGCCAGCAGCTGGGACAGGGTGGGTGCCAATGAGCAGTTCTTC. V gene TRBV11-2 combines with J gene TRBJ2-1; 9 nucleotides line up with TRBD1. V dropped 4 bases and J dropped 6; count of bases not matched to a gene: 7. Germline lookup yields CDR1 SGHAT and CDR2 FQNNGV. There are 15 residues in the CDR3. Together with reference TRBV11-2 and TRBJ2-1, the CDR3 gives the full variable domain: EAGVAQSPRYKIIEKRQSVAFWCNPISGHATLYWYQQILGQGPKLLIQFQNNGVVDDSQLPKDRFSAERLKGVDSTLKIQPAKLEDSAVYLCASSWDRVGANEQFFGPGTRLTVL.

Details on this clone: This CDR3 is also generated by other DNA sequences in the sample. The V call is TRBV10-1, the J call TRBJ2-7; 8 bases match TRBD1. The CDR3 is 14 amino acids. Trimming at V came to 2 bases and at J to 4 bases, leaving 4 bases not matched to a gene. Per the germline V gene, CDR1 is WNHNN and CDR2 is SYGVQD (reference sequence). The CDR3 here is CASSEGQGNYEQYF. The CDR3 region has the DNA TGCGCCAGCAGTGAGGGACAGGGTAATTACGAGCAGTACTTC.

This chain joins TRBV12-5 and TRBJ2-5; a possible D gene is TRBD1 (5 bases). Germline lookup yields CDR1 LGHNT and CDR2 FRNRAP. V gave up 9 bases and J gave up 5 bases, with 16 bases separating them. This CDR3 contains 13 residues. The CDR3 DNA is TGTGCTAGCAGAAGAGACAGTTCGGAGACCCAGTACTTC. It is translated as CASRRDSSETQYF.

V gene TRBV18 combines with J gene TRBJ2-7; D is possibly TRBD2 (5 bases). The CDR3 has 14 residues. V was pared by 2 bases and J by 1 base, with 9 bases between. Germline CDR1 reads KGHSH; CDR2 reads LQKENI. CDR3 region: CASSPVEGSYEQYF. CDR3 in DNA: TGTGCCAGCTCACCAGTCGAGGGTTCCTACGAGCAGTACTTC.

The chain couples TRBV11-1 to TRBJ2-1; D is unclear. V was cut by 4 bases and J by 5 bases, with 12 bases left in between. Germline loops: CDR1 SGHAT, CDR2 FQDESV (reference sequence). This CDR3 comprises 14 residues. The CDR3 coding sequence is TGTGCCAGCAGCTCAAAACCTCTAAACAATGAGCAGTTCTTC. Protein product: CASSSKPLNNEQFF. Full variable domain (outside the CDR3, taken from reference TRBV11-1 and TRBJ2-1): EAEVAQSPRYKITEKSQAVAFWCDPISGHATLYWYRQILGQGPELLVQFQDESVVDDSQLPKDRFSAERLKGVDSTLKIQPAELGDSAMYLCASSSKPLNNEQFFGPGTRLTVL.

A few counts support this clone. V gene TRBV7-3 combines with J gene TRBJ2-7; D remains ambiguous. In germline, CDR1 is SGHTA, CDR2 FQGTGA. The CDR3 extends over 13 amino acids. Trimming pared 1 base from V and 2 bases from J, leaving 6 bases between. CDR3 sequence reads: CASSLNPAYEQYF. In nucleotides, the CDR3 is TGTGCCAGCAGCTTAAACCCAGCCTACGAGCAGTACTTC.

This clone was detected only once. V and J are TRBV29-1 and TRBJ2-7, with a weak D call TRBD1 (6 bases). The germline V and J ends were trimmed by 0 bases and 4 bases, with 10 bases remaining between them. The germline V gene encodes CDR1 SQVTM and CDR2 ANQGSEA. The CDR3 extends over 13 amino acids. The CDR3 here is CSVEEGGGYEQYF. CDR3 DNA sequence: TGCAGCGTTGAAGAAGGGGGTGGGTACGAGCAGTACTTC.

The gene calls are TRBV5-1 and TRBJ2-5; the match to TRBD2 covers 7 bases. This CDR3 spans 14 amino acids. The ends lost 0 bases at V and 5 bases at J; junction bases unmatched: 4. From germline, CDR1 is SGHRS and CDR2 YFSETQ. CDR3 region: CASSLGTSRETQYF. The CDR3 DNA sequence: TGCGCCAGCAGCTTGGGGACTAGTCGGGAGACCCAGTACTTC.

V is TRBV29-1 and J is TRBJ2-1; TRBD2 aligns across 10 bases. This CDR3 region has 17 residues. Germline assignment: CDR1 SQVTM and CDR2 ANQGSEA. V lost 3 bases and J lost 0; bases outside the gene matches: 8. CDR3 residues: CSVEGSGRPSSYNEQFF. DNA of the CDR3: TGCAGCGTTGAGGGTAGCGGGAGGCCCAGCTCCTACAATGAGCAGTTCTTC.

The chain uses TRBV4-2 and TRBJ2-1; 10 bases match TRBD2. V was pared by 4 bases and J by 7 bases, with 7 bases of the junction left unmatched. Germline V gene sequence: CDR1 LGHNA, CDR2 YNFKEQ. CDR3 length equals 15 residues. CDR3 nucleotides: TGTGCCAGCAGCCGCGGACTAGCGGATACGAATGAGCAGTTCTTC. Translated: CASSRGLADTNEQFF.

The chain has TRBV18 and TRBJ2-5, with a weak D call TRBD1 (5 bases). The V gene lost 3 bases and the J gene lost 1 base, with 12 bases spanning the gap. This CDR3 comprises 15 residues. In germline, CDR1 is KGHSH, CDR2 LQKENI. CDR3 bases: TGTGCCAGCTCACCCCAGGGTAATGGCCAAGAGACCCAGTACTTC. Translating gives CASSPQGNGQETQYF.

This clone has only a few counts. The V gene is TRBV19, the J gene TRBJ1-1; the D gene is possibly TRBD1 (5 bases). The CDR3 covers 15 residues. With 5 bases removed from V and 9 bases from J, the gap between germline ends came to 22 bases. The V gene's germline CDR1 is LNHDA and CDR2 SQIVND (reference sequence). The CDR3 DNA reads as TGTGCCAGTAGTTCAACCTTCACAGGCGGCAGGCAAGCTTTCTTT. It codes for CASSSTFTGGRQAFF.

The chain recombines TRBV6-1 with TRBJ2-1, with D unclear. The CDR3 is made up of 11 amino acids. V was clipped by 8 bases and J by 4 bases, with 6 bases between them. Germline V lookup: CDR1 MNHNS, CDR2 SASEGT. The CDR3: CASPSYNEQFF. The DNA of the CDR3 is TGTGCCAGCCCCAGTTACAATGAGCAGTTCTTC.

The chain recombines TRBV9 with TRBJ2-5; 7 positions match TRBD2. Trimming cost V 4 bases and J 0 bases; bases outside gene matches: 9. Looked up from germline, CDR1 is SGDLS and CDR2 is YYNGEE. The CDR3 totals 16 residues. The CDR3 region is CASSLGRPHYQETQYF. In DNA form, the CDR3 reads TGTGCCAGCAGCCTCGGGAGGCCCCACTACCAAGAGACCCAGTACTTC.

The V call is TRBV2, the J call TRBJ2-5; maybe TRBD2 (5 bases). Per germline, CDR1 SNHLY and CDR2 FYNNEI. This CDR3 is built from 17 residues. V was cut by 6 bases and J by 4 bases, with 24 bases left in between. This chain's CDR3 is CASRPTRTPTTGETQYF. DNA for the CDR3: TGTGCCAGCAGGCCCACCCGGACTCCCACCACGGGAGAGACCCAGTACTTC.